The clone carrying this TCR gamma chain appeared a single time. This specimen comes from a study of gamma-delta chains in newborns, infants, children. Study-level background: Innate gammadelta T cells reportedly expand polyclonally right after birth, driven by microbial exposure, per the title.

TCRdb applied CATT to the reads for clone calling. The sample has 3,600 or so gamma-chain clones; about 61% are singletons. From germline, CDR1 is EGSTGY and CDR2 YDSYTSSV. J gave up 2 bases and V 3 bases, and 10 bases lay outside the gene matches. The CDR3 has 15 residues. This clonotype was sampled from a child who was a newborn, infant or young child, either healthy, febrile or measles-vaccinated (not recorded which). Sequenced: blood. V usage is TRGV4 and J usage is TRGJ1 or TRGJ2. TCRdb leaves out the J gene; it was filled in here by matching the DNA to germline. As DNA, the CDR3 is TGTGCCACCTGGGATTGGTTTCGGGATTATTATAAGAAACTCTTT. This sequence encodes CATWDWFRDYYKKLF.